This record covers a single T cell receptor beta chain. Its antigen is not known. Each single cDNA molecule received a unique molecular identifier. TCRdb re-derived calls from the 5' RACE reads in MiXCR, one entry per CDR3 protein. This sample carries 55,000 to 80,000 distinct CDR3 sequences, under 14% of them seen once, and the ten largest clones take around 4%. This sample was included in a study of early T cells in non-severe SARS-CoV-2 infection. Study outcomes and limitations: Using VDJdb, the matching emphasized anti-spike CD8 responses while missing private and CD4 specificities.

There are 17 residues in the CDR3. In germline, CDR1 is MDHEN, CDR2 SYDVKM. V lost 3 bases to trimming and J lost 1 base; unmatched junction nucleotides: 5. The clonotype comes from an adult who was a healthcare worker with PCR-confirmed SARS-CoV-2 infection or an uninfected control (not recorded which). The V gene is TRBV28, the J gene TRBJ2-2; 10 positions match TRBD2. Sequencing input: whole blood. As DNA, the CDR3 is TGTGCCAGCAGTTTTTCTAGCGGGAGAGGGAACACCGGGGAGCTGTTTTTT. It translates to CASSFSSGRGNTGELFF. Complete variable domain (other parts from reference TRBV28 and TRBJ2-2): DVKVTQSSRYLVKRTGEKVFLECVQDMDHENMFWYRQDPGLGLRLIYFSYDVKMKEKGDIPEGYSVSREKKERFSLILESASTNQTSMYLCASSFSSGRGNTGELFFGEGSRLTVL.